This T cell receptor beta chain was recorded in a study of cytomegalovirus exposure and HLA in healthy donors. Study-level results: The availability of immune exposure information extended only to CMV serostatus. It was reported that the classifier diagnosed cytomegalovirus status with high specificity and sensitivity in both the original and validation cohorts. Earlier analysis yielded a pattern in which most TCR beta V segments were productive about 90% or about 30% of the time.

The primer mix had 60 Vbeta and 13 Jbeta primers. Only in-frame clones appear in the TCRdb table, and some are missing; sequencing was by immunoSEQ multiplex PCR. The repertoire consists of some 130,000 clones, with 70% to 80% occurring once and the leading ten covering around 2.2%. The ends were cut back, 3 bases at V and 2 bases at J, with 20 bases in the middle. The length of the CDR3 is 17 residues. CDR1 is MDHEN and CDR2 is SYDVKM in the germline V gene. Notes on this clone: The target antigen is unknown.

Each donor was nominally healthy when sampled (though unrecorded immune exposures were likely). Material: PBMCs. This TCR derives from a man aged 25 to 40 in good health and CMV-seronegative. The chain is built from TRBV28 and TRBJ2-7; maybe TRBD1 (6 bases). The CDR3 sequence: CASSFRVLGGQTYEQYF. The CDR3 DNA reads TGTGCCAGCAGTTTTAGAGTCTTAGGAGGACAGACCTACGAGCAGTACTTC.